Reported below is one T cell receptor (beta chain). This clonotype showed up just a few times. No antigen is known for it. Qualities for individual bases were not recorded, and no much larger clone is one base off. This entry belongs to a study of T-cell memory formation after mild COVID-19 (dated by TCRdb to the early 2020s). For the study in its entirety: Most TCR sequence clusters were specific to one of the two donors. Longitudinal TCRalpha and TCRbeta repertoire sequencing tracked T-cell clones expanding and contracting after mild COVID-19 in a couple of donors. Two young, previously healthy adult volunteers, one female and one male, were included in the cohort.

Ficoll-Paque density gradient centrifugation was the method used to isolate PBMCs. Sequenced on an Illumina NovaSeq 6000. cDNA libraries for TCRalpha and TCRbeta were prepared by 5'RACE using constant-segment primers, with sample barcodes and unique molecular identifiers added. RNA was extracted from every sample with Trizol reagent. Library amplification was performed in two PCR steps, and a second sample barcode and Illumina TruSeq adapters were introduced in the second step. The libraries were sequenced on an Illumina NovaSeq using 2 x 150 bp paired-end reads. The authors' analysis ran thus. Reads were demultiplexed and collapsed into UMI-guided consensus sequences with migec v1.2.7. Using mixcr v2.1.11, the UMI consensuses were aligned to TRA and TRB V and J templates and assembled into clonotypes. A clonotype was counted as expanded or contracted only when both edgeR and NoisET called the clonotype significant, with the noise models trained on biological replicates. For edgeR calls, a false discovery rate-adjusted p below 0.01 and a log2 fold-change threshold of 1 were applied. PCA with hierarchical clustering of max-normalized trajectories of the 1000 most abundant clonotypes was used as exploratory dynamics analysis. Separately sequenced CD4+ and CD8+ repertoires were used to assign the CD4 or CD8 phenotype of responding clones. TCRdb reworked the public reads: Q25 trimming with fastp, MiXCR clone assembly, productive beta chains retained. Rows matching on CDR3 protein sequence are summarized as one entry with the most common DNA and genes. The V and J calls and clone size come from TCRdb's table, not from the authors' own analysis. The sample table records a few hundred thousand distinct CDR3 sequences; over 8.5% of these occur just once. The leading ten clones occupy around 23% of the sample.

On the study overall, not on this receptor specifically: The detection of some responding clones in pre-infection memory suggests that pre-existing cross-reactive memory T cells joined the SARS-CoV-2 response. Contracting CD4+ clones turned up mainly in the CM and EM memory subsets, whereas EMRA was where CD8+ clones were enriched. SARS-CoV-2 specificity of the second-wave clones peaking on day 37 was not confirmed. Clones that contracted from day 15 to 85 showed balanced CD4/CD8 phenotypes, whereas a second wave of clones that expanded from day 15 to 37 leaned towards CD4+. The study covered only two mild cases, and larger cohorts including severe cases with pre-infection samples were considered necessary.

Sequenced: PBMCs or a T cell subset sorted from them (not recorded which). The sequence came from a man between 18 and 29 years old who had mild COVID-19 (a few samples of this study predate the infection). The sample titles of this study are shuffled in the database, so cell type and time point are left out; the donor was told from shared clones.

The CDR3 region: CASSYRGRSTDTQYF. The sequence in DNA is TGTGCCAGCAGTTACCGCGGTCGGAGCACAGATACGCAGTATTTT. The sequence is built from TRBV6-2 or TRBV6-3 and TRBJ2-3; a confident D gene designation cannot be given. In the germline V gene, CDR1 corresponds to MNHEY and CDR2 to SVGEGT. The CDR3 spans 15 residues, from the cysteine through the phenylalanine. The read is trimmed to its CDR3 DNA, 45 bases read in frame from base 1. V was cut back by 2 bases and J by 0 bases, leaving a gap of 9 bases between them.